This is a list of T cell receptor beta chains from one sample in a study of identical twins. TCRdb called the 5' RACE reads again in MiXCR, with one record for every CDR3 protein. The sample consists of about 1.7 million distinct CDR3 sequences, 25% to 35% of them appearing once. Sequenced material: cord blood. The receptors stem from a newborn girl in good health. The CDR3 runs from the conserved cysteine through the conserved F or W. D genes are given only for firm matches. Size is omitted from some rows. Given values are once, few, many or a class for expanded clones.

j_call v_call clone_size d_call cdr3_nt cdr3_aa
TRBJ2-4 TRBV5-1 few TRBD2 TGCGCCAGCAGCTTGGCCGGGGGGTCGAGTGGAAACATTCAGTACTTC CASSLAGGSSGNIQYF
TRBJ2-3 TRBV12-3/TRBV12-4 many - TGTGCCAGCAACAGAAGGGGGGTACGGACGCAGTATTTT CASNRRGVRTQYF
TRBJ2-1 TRBV5-8 many TRBD2 TGTGCCAGCAGCCCCGGGACTAGCGGCACCAATGAGCAGTTCTTC CASSPGTSGTNEQFF
TRBJ1-5 TRBV20-1 few - TGCAGTGCTCGTAGACCCAAGGGAAGTAATCAGCCCCAGCATTTT CSARRPKGSNQPQHF
TRBJ2-1 TRBV5-1 - TRBD2 TGCGCCTCGACGTTAGCGGGAGGGAGGAATGAGCAGTTCTTC CASTLAGGRNEQFF
TRBJ2-7 TRBV20-1 many - TGCAGTGCTCCCGGATCATCCTACGAGCAGTACTTC CSAPGSSYEQYF
TRBJ2-7 TRBV4-2 - - TGTGCCAGCAGCCAGAGACAGGCCTCCTACGAGCAGTACTTC CASSQRQASYEQYF
TRBJ2-3 TRBV12-3/TRBV12-4 few TRBD2 TGTGCCAGCAATAAGGGACTAGCGGGAGAGAAGGCGCAGTATTTT CASNKGLAGEKAQYF
TRBJ1-2 TRBV19 - - TGTGCCAGTAACCATAACAGGGTTGGCTACACCTTC CASNHNRVGYTF
TRBJ2-7 TRBV25-1 few TRBD2 TGTGCCAGCAGTGAAGCGGGAGGGCCACGCGAGCAGTACTTC CASSEAGGPREQYF
TRBJ2-3 TRBV3-1 many - TGTGCCAGCAGCCAAGGGACGGCGTTTAGCACAGATACGCAGTATTTT CASSQGTAFSTDTQYF
TRBJ2-7 TRBV5-1 - - TGCGCCAGCAGCCGGGAAGGTCAGGTGTTCGAGCAGTACTTC CASSREGQVFEQYF
TRBJ1-2 TRBV16 few - TGTGCCAGCAGCCAGCGGGACACCGGTATCTATGGCTACACCTTC CASSQRDTGIYGYTF
TRBJ2-1 TRBV5-1 few - TGCGCCAGCAGCTTGATCCCAGGAAGCGGAGTCTACAATGAGCAGTTCTTC CASSLIPGSGVYNEQFF
TRBJ2-1 TRBV21-1 few - TGTGCCAGCAGCAAATCCTGTCCCCGGACTAGCGGGCCCCGCACCACTCGCTCCTACAATGAGCAGTTCTTC CASSKSCPRTSGPRTTRSYNEQFF
TRBJ2-2 TRBV20-1 - TRBD2 TGCAGTGCTAGAGATCCTCGGACTAGCGGGAGGAACACCGGGGAGCTGTTTTTT CSARDPRTSGRNTGELFF
TRBJ2-2 TRBV29-1 - - TGCAGCGTCGAGGGCGGGAACACCGGGGAGCTGTTTTTT CSVEGGNTGELFF